In this sample, the clone carrying this T cell receptor beta chain turned up many times. The data originate from a study of early T cells in non-severe SARS-CoV-2 infection. The CDR3 length is 15 residues. The germline gives CDR1 KGHSH, CDR2 LQKENI. Trimming cost V 4 bases and J 5 bases, with 18 bases left between them. Individual cDNA molecules each received unique molecular identifiers attached to them. TCRdb recomputed calls from the 5' RACE reads with MiXCR, one row per CDR3 protein. The data contain tens of thousands of distinct CDR3 sequences, more than 6.5% of them singletons. The chain has TRBV18 and TRBJ2-7; D is perhaps TRBD2 (5 bases). The sequence derives from an adult who was a healthcare worker with PCR-confirmed SARS-CoV-2 infection or an uninfected control (not recorded which). The sample was whole blood. In DNA, the CDR3 is TGTGCCAGCTCACTCTACCTTGGACTGACTAACGAGCAGTACTTC. Translation: CASSLYLGLTNEQYF.